Presented here are 16 T cell receptor beta chains from one specimen sequenced in a study of blood T cell repertoires in COVID-19. Clones were sequenced by immunoSEQ multiplex PCR, and TCRdb holds only the in-frame ones, with some missing. The sample yields 130,000 to 150,000 clones, over 70% seen once. Sequencing used peripheral blood. The receptors here all came from a woman between 55 and 75 years old with acute or convalescent COVID-19.

This clone was seen more than once but under ten times. The chain uses TRBV11-2 and TRBJ2-3; no clear D gene. This CDR3 comprises 15 residues. CDR1 is SGHAT and CDR2 is FQNNGV in the germline V gene. The V end was cut by 3 bases, the J end by 2 bases, with 12 bases between. The CDR3 loop is CASSFTVYPTDTQYF. The CDR3 coding sequence is TGTGCCAGCAGCTTTACAGTTTACCCCACAGATACGCAGTATTTT. The entire variable domain, with the rest obtained from reference TRBV11-2 and TRBJ2-3, is as follows: EAGVAQSPRYKIIEKRQSVAFWCNPISGHATLYWYQQILGQGPKLLIQFQNNGVVDDSQLPKDRFSAERLKGVDSTLKIQPAKLEDSAVYLCASSFTVYPTDTQYFGPGTRLTVL.

V gene TRBV4-2 combines with J gene TRBJ1-2; D is ambiguous. V lost 0 bases, J lost 5 bases, and 13 bases lay in between. Per the germline V gene, CDR1 is LGHNA and CDR2 is YNFKEQ. The CDR3 spans 15 residues. The CDR3 loop is CASSQDSAAVYGYTF. CDR3 sequence (DNA): TGTGCCAGCAGCCAAGATAGCGCAGCTGTATATGGCTACACCTTC.

This chain connects TRBV9 to TRBJ2-7, with D maybe TRBD2 (5 bases). Trimming shortened V by 0 bases and J by 4 bases, and 20 bases separated the two germline ends. CDR1 and CDR2 from the germline V gene are SGDLS and YYNGEE. The CDR3 runs to 17 residues. DNA of the CDR3: TGTGCCAGCAGCGTAGAAGCCGCTAGCCCGGGCCTTTACGAGCAGTACTTC. Encoded protein: CASSVEAASPGLYEQYF. The whole variable domain, remainder taken from reference TRBV9 and TRBJ2-7, is DSGVTQTPKHLITATGQRVTLRCSPRSGDLSVYWYQQSLDQGLQFLIQYYNGEERAKGNILERFSAQQFPDLHSELNLSSLELGDSALYFCASSVEAASPGLYEQYFGPGTRLTVT.

The genes are TRBV7-2 and TRBJ2-1, with D possibly TRBD2 on 6 matching bases. The CDR3 consists of 13 residues. Germline CDR1 and CDR2: SGHTA and FQGNSA. Trimming removed 1 base at V and 13 bases at J, with 14 bases between. The CDR3 here is CASSLGRGTVQFF. CDR3 coding DNA: TGTGCCAGCAGCTTAGGTCGGGGGACCGTCCAGTTCTTC.

The J gene is TRBJ1-2, the V gene TRBV27; a weak D match, TRBD1 (5 bases). The length of the CDR3 is 14 residues. Trimming left V 8 bases short and J 6 bases short, with 19 bases between. Germline values: CDR1 MNHEY, CDR2 SMNVEV (reference sequence). DNA for the CDR3: TGTGCCAGCCCCCCCGGGGGGGGAGGGAATGGCTACACCTTC. This gives the protein CASPPGGGGNGYTF.

The V gene is TRBV6-2 or TRBV6-3, the J gene TRBJ1-2; D unresolved. The CDR3 runs to 13 residues. V shed 4 bases and J shed 6 bases, with 12 bases lying between them. Germline V gene sequence: CDR1 MNHEY, CDR2 SVGEGT. The CDR3 spells CASSLRGSDGYTF. In DNA, the CDR3 is TGTGCCAGCAGTTTAAGAGGGAGCGATGGCTACACCTTC.

The V call is TRBV30, the J call TRBJ1-6, with D hard to call. CDR3 length: 13 amino acids. CDR1 is GTSNPN and CDR2 is SVGIG in the germline V gene (reference sequence). V lost 3 bases and J 7 bases, leaving 10 bases between the germline ends. The CDR3 nucleotides are TGTGCCTGGAGATGGGCGCAGAATTCACCCCTCCACTTT. It yields the protein CAWRWAQNSPLHF.

The CDR3: CASSLARGSGRFGEQFF. The CDR3 region has the DNA TGTGCCAGCAGTCTAGCCCGGGGGAGCGGGAGGTTTGGTGAGCAGTTCTTC. V gene TRBV28 combines with J gene TRBJ2-1; the match to TRBD2 covers 9 bases. The J segment lost 9 bases and the V segment lost 5 bases, leaving 17 bases of the junction unmatched. The germline CDR1 and CDR2 sequences are MDHEN and SYDVKM. The CDR3 totals 17 residues.

The V and J genes are TRBV20-1 and TRBJ2-3; tentatively, D is TRBD2 (6 bases). Trimming left V 3 bases short and J 10 bases short, with 20 bases between. The CDR3 is 14 amino acids. Looked up from germline, CDR1 is DFQATT and CDR2 is SNEGSKA (reference sequence). The CDR3 loop is CSASGGRTTLAQYF. CDR3 DNA sequence: TGCAGTGCTAGTGGGGGGAGGACCACCTTGGCGCAGTATTTT.

This chain joins TRBV2 and TRBJ1-2; TRBD1 matches at 7 bases. The CDR3 sequence is 14 residues long. Per germline, CDR1 SNHLY and CDR2 FYNNEI. The V segment lost 11 bases and the J segment 5 bases; nucleotides outside the gene matches: 14. Here the CDR3 reads CAGRGDREWYGYTF. CDR3 in DNA: TGTGCCGGGCGAGGAGACAGGGAATGGTATGGCTACACCTTC.

The rearrangement links TRBV27 to TRBJ2-1, with 7 bases aligning to TRBD2. Germline lookup yields CDR1 MNHEY and CDR2 SMNVEV (reference sequence). The CDR3 is 16 amino acids. The V segment lost 3 bases and the J segment 6 bases; nucleotides outside the gene matches: 11. In nucleotides, the CDR3 is TGTGCCAGCAGTTTCTGGGGTGGGAGGGCTGTCAATGAGCAGTTCTTC. It codes for CASSFWGGRAVNEQFF.

This clone was detected ten times or more. The chain has TRBV30 and TRBJ2-7; the match to TRBD1 covers 8 bases. The CDR3 covers 12 residues. The trim removed 3 bases at V and 9 bases at J, leaving 7 bases unmatched. Germline CDR1 is GTSNPN and CDR2 is SVGIG (reference sequence). CDR3 bases: TGTGCCTGGAGCCTAGGACAGGGAGTGCAGTACTTC. Its protein product is CAWSLGQGVQYF.

V is TRBV28 and J is TRBJ1-3, with 11 bases that match TRBD1. Looked up from germline, CDR1 is MDHEN and CDR2 is SYDVKM. J was trimmed by 6 bases and V by 6 bases; bases with no gene match: 19. The CDR3 has 19 residues. CDR3 loop: CASSTILTRDRGFLNTIYF. CDR3 nucleotide sequence: TGTGCCAGCAGCACCATATTAACCCGGGACAGGGGGTTTTTAAACACCATATATTTT.

The chain links TRBV9 to TRBJ2-6; TRBD2 matches at 11 bases. The V and J ends lost 3 bases and 0 bases, in that order; junction bases with no gene match: 5. The CDR3 extends over 18 amino acids. Germline-derived CDR1 and CDR2 are SGDLS and YYNGEE. The CDR3 DNA reads as TGTGCCAGCAGCGCTGGACTAGCGGGTTACTCTGGGGCCAACGTCCTGACTTTC. Amino acids: CASSAGLAGYSGANVLTF. The whole variable domain, filled in from reference TRBV9 and TRBJ2-6, reads DSGVTQTPKHLITATGQRVTLRCSPRSGDLSVYWYQQSLDQGLQFLIQYYNGEERAKGNILERFSAQQFPDLHSELNLSSLELGDSALYFCASSAGLAGYSGANVLTFGAGSRLTVL.

V and J are TRBV27 and TRBJ2-2; tentatively, D is TRBD1 (6 bases). The CDR3 has 13 amino acids. Trimming removed 7 bases from V and 7 bases from J, with 13 bases in between. Germline V gene lookup returns CDR1 MNHEY and CDR2 SMNVEV (reference sequence). Here the CDR3 DNA reads TGTGCCAGCAATCCAGGGGCGGGCGGGGAGCTGTTTTTT. It specifies CASNPGAGGELFF.

The rearrangement uses TRBV6-2 or TRBV6-3 and TRBJ2-7; D might be TRBD2 (6 bases). This CDR3 contains 13 residues. Germline V gene data show CDR1 as MNHEY and CDR2 as SVGEGT. Trimming left V 6 bases short and J 2 bases short, with 11 bases between. The CDR3 coding sequence is TGTGCCAGCAGCGGGAGCCCTCCCTACGAGCAGTACTTC. It translates to CASSGSPPYEQYF.